These T cell receptor beta chains were read from a single sample in a study of T-cell reconstitution after alpha-beta-depleted transplantation in children. TCRdb independently ran MiXCR on the PCR reads; one entry per CDR3 protein. The sample records about 540,000 distinct CDR3 sequences, around 18% being singletons. Sequenced here: PBMCs from the stem cell graft donor, sampled from the stem cell graft. These TCRs come from a human donor who donated a stem cell graft to a child with acute lymphoblastic leukemia. Each CDR3 is given with its conserved first and last residue. D genes are given only for firm matches. Expanded clones get a size class; other rows say once, few or many, or leave the size out.

j_call | clone_size | d_call | v_call | cdr3_nt | cdr3_aa
TRBJ1-5 | few | NA | TRBV5-1 | TGCGCCAGCTCGCCTACAGGGCAGGGCAATCAGCCCCAGCATTTT | CASSPTGQGNQPQHF
TRBJ1-1 | many | TRBD1 | TRBV9 | TGTGCCAGCAGCCGCGACAGGGGGAACACTGAAGCTTTCTTT | CASSRDRGNTEAFF
TRBJ1-1 | once | NA | TRBV6-1 | TGTGCCAGCACCTACAGGGTTGGGAACACTGAAGCTTTCTTT | CASTYRVGNTEAFF
TRBJ2-1 | NA | TRBD2 | TRBV6-1 | TGTGCCAGCAGGGGGACTAGCGGGACCACCCTAGATGAGCAGTTCTTC | CASRGTSGTTLDEQFF
TRBJ2-7 | few | TRBD1 | TRBV20-1 | TGCAGTGCTAGAGCCGGACAGGGGAGAGCCTACGAGCAGTACTTC | CSARAGQGRAYEQYF
TRBJ2-5 | NA | TRBD2 | TRBV24-1 | TGTGCCACCAGTGACCGAACTAGCGGCCAAGAGACCCAGTACTTC | CATSDRTSGQETQYF
TRBJ1-1 | few | TRBD1 | TRBV20-1 | TGCAGTGCTCGAGCAGGGGGAAGGATGAACACTGAAGCTTTCTTT | CSARAGGRMNTEAFF
TRBJ2-1 | few | TRBD1 | TRBV24-1 | TGTGCCACCAGTGGCGACAGGGGGCGAAATGAGCAGTTCTTC | CATSGDRGRNEQFF
TRBJ2-7 | few | TRBD2 | TRBV27 | TGTGCCAGCAGACCGGGACTAGCGGGTACCGAGCAGTACTTC | CASRPGLAGTEQYF
TRBJ2-5 | NA | NA | TRBV29-1 | TGCAGCGTTGCCCCCGGGGGCCAAGGGACCCAGTACTTC | CSVAPGGQGTQYF
TRBJ2-2 | few | NA | TRBV5-1 | TGCGCCAGCAGCTTGGAGGCGGGGGCGAAAACCGGGGAGCTGTTTTTT | CASSLEAGAKTGELFF
TRBJ2-2 | few | NA | TRBV29-1 | TGCAGCGTCCCTAGGGGGTACACCGGGGAGCTGTTTTTT | CSVPRGYTGELFF
TRBJ1-1 | NA | NA | TRBV29-1 | TGCAGCGTTGAGGACCACACTGAAGCTTTCTTT | CSVEDHTEAFF
TRBJ2-7 | few | TRBD1 | TRBV12-3/TRBV12-4 | TGTGCCAGCAGTCCGACAGGGGAATACTACGAGCAGTACTTC | CASSPTGEYYEQYF
TRBJ1-2 | NA | NA | TRBV5-1 | TGCGCCAGCAGCTTGGGACAGGCCTTCTATGGCTACACCTTC | CASSLGQAFYGYTF
TRBJ2-1 | NA | TRBD1 | TRBV11-2 | TGTGCCAGCAGCTCTGGACAGGGGGCGAGGTACAATGAGCAGTTCTTC | CASSSGQGARYNEQFF
TRBJ1-5 | few | NA | TRBV14 | TGTGCCAGCATCGACTCCAGGGTGGATCAGCCCCAGCATTTT | CASIDSRVDQPQHF
TRBJ1-6 | few | NA | TRBV12-3/TRBV12-4 | TGTGCCAGCAGTTTTGGGAGGAATTCACCCCTCCACTTT | CASSFGRNSPLHF
TRBJ1-1 | NA | NA | TRBV20-1 | TGCAGTGCTAGAGTGCGTGCCGCCCTGTGGAGGTCGAACACTGAAGCTTTCTTT | CSARVRAALWRSNTEAFF
TRBJ1-1 | few | TRBD1 | TRBV5-5 | TGTGCCAGCAGCGCGGGACAGATTAACACTGAAGCTTTCTTT | CASSAGQINTEAFF
TRBJ2-7 | few | TRBD2 | TRBV20-1 | TGCAGTGCTAGTAGATGGGCTAGCGGGCTCTACGAGCAGTACTTC | CSASRWASGLYEQYF
TRBJ1-1 | few | TRBD1 | TRBV12-3/TRBV12-4 | TGTGCCAGCAGGGACAGGGCGAACACTGAAGCTTTCTTT | CASRDRANTEAFF
TRBJ1-1 | NA | TRBD1 | TRBV3-1 | TGTGCCAGCAGCCAGGGACAGGGGTCCTCCACTGAAGCTTTCTTT | CASSQGQGSSTEAFF
TRBJ2-5 | NA | NA | TRBV12-3/TRBV12-4 | TGTGCCAGCAGGCAGGTGGGGGAGACCCAGTACTTC | CASRQVGETQYF
TRBJ1-1 | few | NA | TRBV19 | TGTGCCAGTAGTATCCACCCGGGGACTACTGAAGCTTTCTTT | CASSIHPGTTEAFF
TRBJ1-2 | once | NA | TRBV12-3/TRBV12-4 | TGTGCCAGCTCAATAAGGCTTCTGGTCGATGGCTACACCTTC | CASSIRLLVDGYTF
TRBJ1-2 | NA | TRBD1 | TRBV5-1 | TGCGCCAGCAGCCCCGGGACAGGCTTTTATAACTATGGCTACACCTTC | CASSPGTGFYNYGYTF
TRBJ2-4 | few | TRBD2 | TRBV29-1 | TGCAGCGCAGAGGGTCTAGCGGGACCCAAAAACATTCAGTACTTC | CSAEGLAGPKNIQYF
TRBJ2-5 | few | NA | TRBV5-1 | TGCGCCAGCAGCTTGATGGCAGCATCGAAGGCGGAGACCCAGTACTTC | CASSLMAASKAETQYF
TRBJ2-1 | few | NA | TRBV6-2/TRBV6-3 | TGTGCCAGCAGTTACTCTAACTACCGCGGCTACAATGAGCAGTTCTTC | CASSYSNYRGYNEQFF
TRBJ2-7 | few | NA | TRBV4-1 | TGCGCCAGCAGCCAATCGTTCTACGGGACCTACGAGCAGTACTTC | CASSQSFYGTYEQYF
TRBJ1-1 | NA | NA | TRBV15 | TGTGCCACCAGCAGCGAGATGAACACTGAAGCTTTCTTT | CATSSEMNTEAFF
TRBJ2-7 | NA | TRBD2 | TRBV5-4 | TGTGCCAGCAGCTTGGAGCTAGCGGGACTCACCTACGAGCAGTACTTC | CASSLELAGLTYEQYF
TRBJ2-3 | NA | NA | TRBV25-1 | TGTGCCAGCAGTGAATGGAGCTATAGCACAGATACGCAGTATTTT | CASSEWSYSTDTQYF
TRBJ1-6 | few | NA | TRBV20-1 | TGCAGTGCTAGAGATAAGGGCGTCGGGACACCCCTCCACTTT | CSARDKGVGTPLHF
TRBJ2-5 | NA | NA | TRBV28 | TGTGCCACCTCCGGAGGCGGGACAGTCCAAGAGACCCAGTACTTC | CATSGGGTVQETQYF
TRBJ1-1 | NA | NA | TRBV7-6 | TGTGCCAGCAGCAACCGACAGGACCCAAGGGGCACTGAAGCTTTCTTT | CASSNRQDPRGTEAFF
TRBJ1-2 | few | NA | TRBV12-3/TRBV12-4 | TGTGCCAGCAGTCACAGGTCCACCTATGGCTACACCTTC | CASSHRSTYGYTF
TRBJ2-1 | few | TRBD1 | TRBV5-1 | TGCGCCAGCAGCGGGGACAGGGTCTGGTTCTTC | CASSGDRVWFF
TRBJ2-7 | NA | NA | TRBV4-1 | TGCGCCAGCAGCCAAGATCGAAACGAGCAGTACTTC | CASSQDRNEQYF